A single sample gave rise to the 17 T cell receptor beta chains below, sequenced in a study of cytomegalovirus exposure and HLA in healthy donors. PCR involved 60 Vbeta and 13 Jbeta primers. TCRdb's copy holds only in-frame clones and misses some; the assay was immunoSEQ multiplex PCR. The sample includes approximately 50,000 clones. The sample taken for sequencing was PBMCs. These receptors were taken from a male donor in good health and CMV-seronegative.

This chain uses TRBV20-1 with TRBJ2-5; D remains ambiguous. Trimming took 2 bases from V and 3 from J, leaving 4 bases between them. The CDR3 length is 11 residues. Germline V gene sequence: CDR1 DFQATT, CDR2 SNEGSKA (reference sequence). The CDR3: CSARQEETQYF. The CDR3 DNA is TGCAGTGCTAGACAGGAAGAGACCCAGTACTTC.

In DNA form, the CDR3 reads TGTGCCAGCAGCAGGGACTACGCCTACGAGCAGTACTTC. It is translated as CASSRDYAYEQYF. The chain employs TRBV9 and TRBJ2-7; TRBD2 agrees at 7 bases. The CDR3 is 13 residues long. Unmatched junction bases numbered 3, after V lost 4 bases and J lost 2 bases. The germline gives CDR1 SGDLS, CDR2 YYNGEE.

This chain connects TRBV19 to TRBJ1-3, with D possibly matching TRBD1 (6 bases). The CDR3 has 22 residues. Germline CDR1 is LNHDA and CDR2 is SQIVND (reference sequence). With 9 bases removed from V and 0 bases from J, the gap between germline ends came to 36 bases. The CDR3 reads CASVPYGVEQGLIKFSGNTIYF. CDR3 DNA sequence: TGTGCCAGCGTACCGTACGGGGTCGAACAGGGACTAATCAAATTCTCTGGAAACACCATATATTTT.

V and J are TRBV19 and TRBJ2-3; 8 positions agree with TRBD2. CDR1 LNHDA and CDR2 SQIVND come from the germline V gene (reference sequence). This CDR3 contains 15 residues. V trimming: 7 bases; J trimming: 4 bases; junction bases outside the gene matches: 10. The CDR3 spells CASTSSSSGSDTQYF. The CDR3 DNA is TGTGCCAGTACATCGTCGTCTAGCGGGTCAGATACGCAGTATTTT.

The chain has TRBV6-5 and TRBJ2-5; 11 nucleotides align to TRBD2. J was trimmed by 2 bases and V by 7 bases; bases with no gene match: 3. CDR1 and CDR2 (germline): MNHEY, SVGAGI. CDR3 size: 14 residues. The CDR3 DNA sequence: TGTGCCAGCATTGGACTAGCGGGTCAAGAGACCCAGTACTTC. Translating it yields CASIGLAGQETQYF.

The rearrangement uses TRBV12-5 and TRBJ1-1; weak D call: TRBD1 (5 bases). The CDR3 sequence is 14 residues long. CDR1 and CDR2 (germline): LGHNT, FRNRAP. V lost 6 bases, J lost 10 bases, and 21 bases lay in between. The chain's CDR3 is CASGATASSTSAFF. In nucleotides, the CDR3 is TGTGCTAGTGGGGCGACAGCCAGCTCTACATCAGCTTTCTTT.

This chain links TRBV13 with TRBJ2-5; D is possibly TRBD1 (6 bases). In germline, CDR1 is PRHDT, CDR2 FYEKMQ (reference sequence). The CDR3 contains 15 residues. V lost 3 bases to trimming and J lost 5 bases, with 16 bases between them. The DNA for the CDR3 is TGTGCCAGCAGCTTTCCACAGGGAGTCGACGAGACCCAGTACTTC. Translating gives CASSFPQGVDETQYF.

The V gene is TRBV5-1, the J gene TRBJ1-5; D might be TRBD1 (6 bases). V lost 0 bases, J lost 6 bases, and 13 bases lay in between. Germline V gene sequence: CDR1 SGHRS, CDR2 YFSETQ. The CDR3 has 15 amino acids. The CDR3 loop is CASSLGDARGQPQHF. The CDR3 DNA sequence: TGCGCCAGCAGCTTGGGGGATGCCAGGGGTCAGCCCCAGCATTTT.

The chain combines TRBV15 with TRBJ2-5; 8 bases line up with TRBD1. The CDR3 runs to 14 residues. The ends lost 1 base at V and 5 bases at J; junction bases unmatched: 3. The germline V gene has CDR1 LNHNV and CDR2 YYDKDF (reference sequence). CDR3 region: CATSRGTGIETQYF. The CDR3 DNA sequence: TGTGCCACCAGCAGAGGGACAGGGATTGAGACCCAGTACTTC.

J is TRBJ2-6 and V is TRBV4-1, with 11 bases matching TRBD1. This CDR3 spans 18 amino acids. The V gene end was trimmed by 3 bases and the J gene end by 3 bases; junction bases not matched to a gene: 7. Germline V gene sequence: CDR1 MGHRA, CDR2 YSYEKL. CDR3 amino acids: CASSQSGQGAIGANVLTF. The CDR3 DNA reads as TGCGCCAGCAGCCAGAGCGGACAGGGGGCGATTGGGGCCAACGTCCTGACTTTC.

V usage is TRBV12-5 and J usage is TRBJ1-6; D gene unclear. The V end was cut by 0 bases, the J end by 4 bases, with 7 bases between. The CDR3 has 15 amino acids. In germline, CDR1 is LGHNT, CDR2 FRNRAP. CDR3 sequence reads: CASGLVGQYNSPLHF. CDR3 bases: TGTGCTAGTGGTTTGGTTGGCCAGTATAATTCACCCCTCCACTTT.

The CDR3 DNA follows: TGTGCCTGGAAGGGGCAGGGGGAGTACGAGCAGTACTTC. The encoded protein is CAWKGQGEYEQYF. The chain joins TRBV30 to TRBJ2-7; 7 nucleotides agree with TRBD1. The CDR3 totals 13 residues. V was pared by 4 bases and J by 4 bases, with 7 bases of the junction left unmatched. Germline CDR1 is GTSNPN and CDR2 is SVGIG (reference sequence).

This chain links TRBV4-2 with TRBJ1-2; 7 nucleotides line up with TRBD1. This CDR3 is 15 amino acids long. The J segment lost 4 bases and the V segment lost 1 base, leaving 6 bases of the junction unmatched. Germline assignment: CDR1 LGHNA and CDR2 YNFKEQ. CDR3: CASSQGTGTFYGYTF. The CDR3 DNA follows: TGTGCCAGCAGCCAAGGGACAGGCACCTTCTATGGCTACACCTTC.

The chain employs TRBV15 and TRBJ2-2, with TRBD1 matching 9 bases. Germline V gives CDR1 LNHNV, CDR2 YYDKDF (reference sequence). With V trimmed by 4 bases and J by 5 bases, 11 bases remained unmatched. The CDR3 is 17 residues long. Written as DNA, the CDR3 is TGTGCCACCAGCATACTAGGGACAGGGAGTCGAACCGGGGAGCTGTTTTTT. The encoded protein is CATSILGTGSRTGELFF.

The gene calls are TRBV4-3 and TRBJ1-2, with D maybe TRBD1 (5 bases). This CDR3 has 13 residues. CDR1 is LGHNA and CDR2 is YSLEER in the germline V gene. Trimming took off 3 bases at V and 8 bases at J, with 13 bases between the two ends. The CDR3 reads CASSQGEVGGYTF. The DNA for the CDR3 is TGCGCCAGCAGCCAGGGGGAGGTGGGCGGCTACACCTTC.

This rearrangement joins TRBV30 to TRBJ1-6; TRBD1 matches at 8 bases. V gave up 2 bases and J gave up 9 bases; unmatched junction bases: 12. The germline V gene has CDR1 GTSNPN and CDR2 SVGIG (reference sequence). The CDR3 loop spans 16 amino acids. The CDR3 nucleotides are TGTGCCTGGAGTTCCGTGGGCAGGGGGCCATCTTCACCCCTCCACTTT. Translating gives CAWSSVGRGPSSPLHF.

The V gene is TRBV5-4, the J gene TRBJ2-3, with TRBD1 identical over 7 bases. There are 13 residues in the CDR3. V was clipped by 4 bases and J by 9 bases; unmatched bases: 8. The germline CDR1 and CDR2 sequences are SGHNT and YYREEE (reference sequence). CDR3 in amino acids: CASSLSGTATQYF. The CDR3 nucleotides read TGTGCCAGCAGCCTCTCCGGGACAGCAACGCAGTATTTT.